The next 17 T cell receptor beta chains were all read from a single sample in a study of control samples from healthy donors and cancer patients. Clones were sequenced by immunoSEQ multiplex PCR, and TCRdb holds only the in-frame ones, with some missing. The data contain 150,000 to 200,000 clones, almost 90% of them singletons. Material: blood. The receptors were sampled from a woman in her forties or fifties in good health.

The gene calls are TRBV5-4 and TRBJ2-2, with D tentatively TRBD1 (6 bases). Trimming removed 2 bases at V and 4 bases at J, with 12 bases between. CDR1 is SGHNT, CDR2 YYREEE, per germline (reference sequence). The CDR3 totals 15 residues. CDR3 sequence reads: CASSFPGTSTGELFF. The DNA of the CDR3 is TGTGCCAGCAGCTTCCCGGGGACATCCACCGGGGAGCTGTTTTTT.

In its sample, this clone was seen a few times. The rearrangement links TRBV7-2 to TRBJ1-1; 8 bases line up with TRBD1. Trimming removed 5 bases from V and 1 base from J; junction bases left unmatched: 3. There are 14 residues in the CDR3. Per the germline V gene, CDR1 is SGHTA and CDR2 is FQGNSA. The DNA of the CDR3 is TGTGCCAGCAGCCCCACAGGGGGGAACACTGAAGCTTTCTTT. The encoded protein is CASSPTGGNTEAFF.

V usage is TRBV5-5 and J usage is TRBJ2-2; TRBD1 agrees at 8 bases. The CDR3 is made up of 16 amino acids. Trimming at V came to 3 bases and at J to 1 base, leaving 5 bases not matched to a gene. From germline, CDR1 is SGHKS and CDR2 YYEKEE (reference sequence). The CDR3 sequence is CASSSTGTGNTGELFF. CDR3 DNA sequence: TGTGCCAGCAGCTCAACCGGGACAGGGAACACCGGGGAGCTGTTTTTT.

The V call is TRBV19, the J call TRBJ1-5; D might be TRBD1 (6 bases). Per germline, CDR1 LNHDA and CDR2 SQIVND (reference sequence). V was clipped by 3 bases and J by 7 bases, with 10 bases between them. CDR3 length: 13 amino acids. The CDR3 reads CASSINRAQPQHF. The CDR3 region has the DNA TGTGCCAGTAGTATCAACAGGGCCCAGCCCCAGCATTTT.

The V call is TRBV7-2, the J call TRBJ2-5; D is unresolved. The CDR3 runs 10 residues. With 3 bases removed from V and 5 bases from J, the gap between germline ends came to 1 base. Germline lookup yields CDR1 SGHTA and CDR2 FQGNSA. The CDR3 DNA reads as TGTGCCAGCAGCTTCGAGACCCAGTACTTC. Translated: CASSFETQYF.

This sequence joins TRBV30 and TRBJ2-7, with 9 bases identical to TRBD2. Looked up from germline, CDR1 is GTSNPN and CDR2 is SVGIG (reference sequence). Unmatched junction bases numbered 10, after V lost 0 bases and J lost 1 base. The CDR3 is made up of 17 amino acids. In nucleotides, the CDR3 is TGTGCCTGGAGTGTACTCGACAGGCTAGCGGGGTCCTACGAGCAGTACTTC. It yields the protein CAWSVLDRLAGSYEQYF.

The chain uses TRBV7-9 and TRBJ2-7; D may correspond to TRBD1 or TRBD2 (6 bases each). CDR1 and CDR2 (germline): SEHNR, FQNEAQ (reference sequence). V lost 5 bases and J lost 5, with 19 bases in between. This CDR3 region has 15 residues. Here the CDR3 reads CASSPVWGAINEQYF. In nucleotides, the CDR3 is TGTGCCAGCAGCCCAGTTTGGGGGGCGATAAACGAGCAGTACTTC.

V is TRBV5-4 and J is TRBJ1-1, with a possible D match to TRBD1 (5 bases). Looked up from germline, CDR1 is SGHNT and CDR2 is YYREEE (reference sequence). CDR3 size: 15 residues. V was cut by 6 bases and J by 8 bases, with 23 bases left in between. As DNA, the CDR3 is TGTGCCAGCACCCTGGGGGAAGGGGAGAAAAAGGAAGCTTTCTTT. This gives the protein CASTLGEGEKKEAFF.

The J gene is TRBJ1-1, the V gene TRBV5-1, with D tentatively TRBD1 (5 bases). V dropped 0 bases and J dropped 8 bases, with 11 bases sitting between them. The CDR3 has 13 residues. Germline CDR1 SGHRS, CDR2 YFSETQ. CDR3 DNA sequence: TGCGCCAGCAGCTTGGAACAGGTGGGCGAAGCTTTCTTT. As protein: CASSLEQVGEAFF.

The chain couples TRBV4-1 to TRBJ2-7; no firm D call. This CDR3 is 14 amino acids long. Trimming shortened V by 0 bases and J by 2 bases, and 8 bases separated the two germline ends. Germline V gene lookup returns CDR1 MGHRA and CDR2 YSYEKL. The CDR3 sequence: CASSQEWQTYEQYF. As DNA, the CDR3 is TGCGCCAGCAGCCAAGAATGGCAGACCTACGAGCAGTACTTC.

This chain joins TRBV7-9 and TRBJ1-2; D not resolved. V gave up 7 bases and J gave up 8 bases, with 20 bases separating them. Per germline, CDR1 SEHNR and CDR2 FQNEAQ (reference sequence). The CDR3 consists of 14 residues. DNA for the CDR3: TGTGCCAGCACGGACTGGGAGGTTCTTCGCGGCTACACCTTC. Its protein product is CASTDWEVLRGYTF.

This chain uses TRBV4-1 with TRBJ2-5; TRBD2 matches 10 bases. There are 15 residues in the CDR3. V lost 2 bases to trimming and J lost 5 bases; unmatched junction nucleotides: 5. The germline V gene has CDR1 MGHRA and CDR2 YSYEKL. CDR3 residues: CASSQLGLAPETQYF. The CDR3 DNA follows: TGCGCCAGCAGCCAACTGGGACTAGCGCCGGAGACCCAGTACTTC.

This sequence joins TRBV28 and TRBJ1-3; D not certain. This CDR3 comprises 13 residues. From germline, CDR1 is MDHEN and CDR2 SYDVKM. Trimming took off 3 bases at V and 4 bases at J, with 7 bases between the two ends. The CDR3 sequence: CASSFVGGNTIYF. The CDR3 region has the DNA TGTGCCAGCAGTTTTGTCGGGGGAAACACCATATATTTT.

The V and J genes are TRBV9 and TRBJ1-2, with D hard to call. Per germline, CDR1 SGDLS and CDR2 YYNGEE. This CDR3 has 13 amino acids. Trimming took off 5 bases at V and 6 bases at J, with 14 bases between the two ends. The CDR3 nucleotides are TGTGCCAGCAGGAGAGACCCCCTTCATGGCTACACCTTC. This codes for CASRRDPLHGYTF. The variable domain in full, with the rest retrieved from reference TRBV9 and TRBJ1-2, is DSGVTQTPKHLITATGQRVTLRCSPRSGDLSVYWYQQSLDQGLQFLIQYYNGEERAKGNILERFSAQQFPDLHSELNLSSLELGDSALYFCASRRDPLHGYTFGSGTRLTVV.

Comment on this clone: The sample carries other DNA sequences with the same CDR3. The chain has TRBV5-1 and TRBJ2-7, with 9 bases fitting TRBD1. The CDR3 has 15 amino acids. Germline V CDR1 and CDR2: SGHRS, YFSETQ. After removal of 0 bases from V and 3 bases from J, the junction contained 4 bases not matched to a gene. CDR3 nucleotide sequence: TGCGCCAGCAGCTTGGGAGGGACAGGGCGCTACGAGCAGTACTTC. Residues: CASSLGGTGRYEQYF.

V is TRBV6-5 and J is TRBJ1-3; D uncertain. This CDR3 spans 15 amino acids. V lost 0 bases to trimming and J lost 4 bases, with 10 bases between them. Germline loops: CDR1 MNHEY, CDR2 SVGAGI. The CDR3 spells CASSYSVQAGNTIYF. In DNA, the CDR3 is TGTGCCAGCAGTTACTCGGTCCAAGCAGGAAACACCATATATTTT.

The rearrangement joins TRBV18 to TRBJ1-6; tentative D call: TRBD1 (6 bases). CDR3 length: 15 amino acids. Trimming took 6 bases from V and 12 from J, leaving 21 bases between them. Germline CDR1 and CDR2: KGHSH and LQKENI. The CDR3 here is CASSLSTGLGGPLHF. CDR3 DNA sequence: TGTGCCAGCTCCCTCTCGACAGGCCTGGGGGGACCCCTCCACTTT.